This entry concerns a single T cell receptor beta chain. In its sample, this clone was seen a few times. It lacks a known antigen. No much larger clone exists at a distance of one base, and base qualities are not known. The CDR3 regions of human TCRbeta chains were analyzed by immunosequencing. As for the original processing: TCRs in the repertoires were matched against a reference library of SARS-CoV-2-specific TCRs that had been generated with the MIRA antigen-specificity platform. Breadth was defined as the fraction of unique TCRs that were SARS-CoV-2-associated, and depth was defined as the fraction of total T cells that were SARS-CoV-2-associated. Each spike-specific TCR was assigned to its reactive spike region and to a CD4 or CD8 class using the MIRA data. Log10-transformed breadth and depth values were compared by one-way ANOVA with Sidak's multiple comparisons tests. Sourced from immuneACCESS, this table was stored by TCRdb with only in-frame sequences that have V and J called. A share of the clones is absent; for the studies checked, an unresolved V gene accounts for under half, and the remainder has no known explanation. V and J calls and clone size are copied from that table; D and trimming were computed from the DNA. This sample has more than 85,000 clones in its table, and about 88% of those were observed once. About 9.7% of the sample belongs to the ten largest clones.

The sample comes from a study of T cell responses to AZD1222 COVID-19 vaccine (dated by TCRdb to the early 2020s). Concerning the study at large: AZD1222 recipients with second doses at about 4 weeks or about 12 weeks were pooled, because spike-specific TCR depth and breadth did not differ between schedules. Trial participants were enrolled into age subgroups of 18-55, 56-69 and 70-plus years, which contained about 160, 30 and 59 TCR-sequenced participants, respectively. TCR sequencing covered over 230 trial participants: about 210 given two doses of AZD1222 and 26 given two doses of MenACWY control vaccine.

CDR1 and CDR2, looked up from the germline V gene, are LGHNA and YSLEER. V trim: 0 bases; J trim: 3 bases; unmatched bases: 5. CDR3 length: 16 amino acids, cysteine to phenylalanine. Only the CDR3 DNA is retained, 48 bases long and in frame from the first base. Beyond this particular receptor, the publication reports: The whole spike protein was spanned by vaccine-associated CD4 TCRs, and dominant responses were seen in regions 160-218 and 743-854. Because no day 14 peak-response samples were available, the repertoires could be characterized only after the peak T cell response. After two AZD1222 doses, spike-specific TCR breadth and depth were significantly higher than at day 0 and than in MenACWY recipients. The 56-69-year group was small, and its depth increase did not reach significance, likely because of low power. Participants were mostly white British, with more females than males. The authors suggested clonal diversity may have been underestimated. Epitopes outside the regions mutated in the B.1.351 and B.1.1.7 variants were reportedly recognized by nearly half of the unique spike-specific TCRs. Only five or six AZD1222 recipients were SARS-CoV-2 seropositive at baseline, limiting conclusions about previously exposed vaccinees.

The sample's time point label, decoded: baseline before first vaccination. Samples from vaccinated people were obtained from the UK trials COV001 and COV002, which included a single-blind randomized controlled phase 2/3 trial of AZD1222 (ChAdOx1 nCoV-19) in healthy adults. Trial participant PBMC samples were collected at day 0 and day 28 after the second dose for TCRbeta chain sequencing. The sequence came from an adult in good health. This specimen consisted of peripheral blood, obtained on day 0 of AZD1222 vaccination. The chain couples TRBV4-3 to TRBJ1-2, with TRBD1 matching 9 junction bases. The DNA sequence reads TGCGCCAGCAGCCAAGAAGGGACAGGGTCCTACTATGGCTACACCTTC. This codes for CASSQEGTGSYYGYTF.